This T cell receptor (beta chain) emerged from a study of regulatory T cells in long-lasting Graves disease. The CDR3 sequence is 15 residues long. Germline V gene lookup returns CDR1 SSHAT and CDR2 FNYEAQ (reference sequence). The ends were cut back, 4 bases at V and 2 bases at J, with 14 bases in the middle. The time point was: persistent/refractory GD, antithyroid drugs over 5 years with positive TRAb. The TCR library used RNA extracted from PBMCs. Building the TCR beta libraries relied on iRepertoire HTBI primers, and CDR3 regions underwent Arm-PCR. TCRdb passed the multiplex PCR reads through MiXCR, listing each CDR3 protein once. The sample shows a few hundred thousand distinct CDR3 sequences, 23% of them seen only once. This clonotype has a handful of counts.

This material consisted of peripheral blood mononuclear cells (PBMCs), taken when the disease was refractory, from a patient treated with antithyroid drugs. The chain is built from TRBV7-7 and TRBJ2-5; tentatively, D is TRBD2 (6 bases). The clonotype was recovered from a female donor with Graves disease. CDR3 protein: CASSWAASAQETQYF. DNA for the CDR3: TGTGCCAGCAGCTGGGCCGCTAGCGCACAAGAGACCCAGTACTTC.